This T cell receptor (beta chain) was recorded in a study of response to subunit inactivated influenza vaccine. TCRdb re-analysed the RT-PCR reads in MiXCR, keeping a single row per CDR3 protein. The table records around 490,000 distinct CDR3 sequences, around 8% of them present only once. On this clonotype: A much larger clonotype is one base distant, so this may be a read error.

The CDR3 runs 16 residues. Germline CDR1 reads DFQATT; CDR2 reads SNEGSKA (reference sequence). Sequences were derived from PBMCs from blood, sampled around 25 months after vaccination. The chain is built from TRBV20-1 and TRBJ2-3; TRBD2 aligns across 10 bases. The sequence was obtained from a man between 50 and 70 years old who received an inactivated influenza vaccine. In DNA form, the CDR3 reads TGCTGTGCTAGAGGGCCACTAGCGGGGAGTTCAGATACGCAGTATTTT. Translated: CCARGPLAGSSDTQYF.